The clone carrying this T cell receptor (beta chain) was seen ten or more times. Its target is unknown. One junction end disagrees with the germline gene, perhaps due to a read error. These data come from a study of response to subunit inactivated influenza vaccine. Looked up from germline, CDR1 is SGHAT and CDR2 is FQNNGV. The CDR3 has 14 residues. MiXCR, run by TCRdb on the RT-PCR reads, gives a single entry per CDR3 protein. Of about 480,000 distinct CDR3 sequences in the sample, roughly 9.7% are singletons; the top ten hold approximately 12%. Study-wide points: Seasonal influenza vaccination, on each occasion, was suggested by the authors to recruit few new T cells.

The origin of this receptor is a man aged 50 or older who received an inactivated influenza vaccine. This sample comprised PBMCs from blood, obtained roughly 6 weeks after vaccination. The chain is built from TRBV11-2 and TRBJ1-5; 8 nucleotides agree with TRBD1. CDR3: CASSLDRGSQPQHF. The CDR3 DNA follows: TGTGCCAGCAGCCTAGACAGGGGTAGCCAGCCCCAGCATTTT.